Below are 2 T cell receptor beta chains sequenced from a single sample in a study of identifying expanded T cells in peripheral blood. Profiling relied on immunoSEQ multiplex PCR, and the TCRdb table lists in-frame clones only, not all of them. The table shows some 90,000 clones, with 88% occurring only once. The specimen sequenced was blood. These receptor sequences come from a person aged 18-69 years in good health.

The chain employs TRBV28 and TRBJ1-1; D remains ambiguous. Germline V gene lookup returns CDR1 MDHEN and CDR2 SYDVKM. The ends were cut back, 4 bases at V and 3 bases at J, with 12 bases in the middle. The CDR3 is 14 residues long. DNA for the CDR3: TGTGCCAGCAGTTCAGCGCGTCGGGACACTGAAGCTTTCTTT. As protein: CASSSARRDTEAFF.

The CDR3 reads CASSPGETQYF. In DNA, the CDR3 is TGTGCCAGCAGCCCCGGAGAGACCCAGTACTTC. The chain is built from TRBV7-9 and TRBJ2-5; D is ambiguous. Germline loops: CDR1 SEHNR, CDR2 FQNEAQ (reference sequence). The V and J ends lost 5 bases and 4 bases respectively, with 5 bases between them. CDR3 length equals 11 residues.